One sample yielded the 24 T cell receptor beta chains listed below, sequenced in a study of cytomegalovirus exposure and HLA in healthy donors. Vbeta (60) and Jbeta (13) primers were used in the PCR. The table came from immunoSEQ multiplex PCR; TCRdb's copy has only in-frame clones and leaves some out. The repertoire includes some 140,000 clones, approximately 80% of them detected once, and around 2.2% sits in the top ten. Material: PBMCs. The receptors come from a young man in good health and CMV-seronegative.

The CDR3 DNA reads as TGTGCCTGGAGTTATCAGGTAGGCGAGCAGTACTTC. Amino acids: CAWSYQVGEQYF. The genes are TRBV30 and TRBJ2-7; D uncertain. The CDR3 is 12 residues long. From germline, CDR1 is GTSNPN and CDR2 SVGIG (reference sequence). V shed 2 bases and J shed 6 bases, with 11 bases lying between them.

The chain combines TRBV6-5 with TRBJ2-6; no firm D call. V lost 10 bases, J lost 0 bases, and 10 bases lay in between. CDR1 and CDR2 (germline): MNHEY, SVGAGI. The CDR3 is 14 amino acids. Here the CDR3 DNA reads TGTGCCACCTGCGCGTTCTCTGGGGCCAACGTCCTGACTTTC. It encodes CATCAFSGANVLTF.

The chain couples TRBV9 to TRBJ2-2; 11 bases are shared with TRBD1. Germline V gene sequence: CDR1 SGDLS, CDR2 YYNGEE. V shed 0 bases, J shed 6 bases, and the junction held 10 bases outside the gene matches. The CDR3 loop spans 18 amino acids. The CDR3 nucleotides read TGTGCCAGCAGCGTAGCCCGAGGACAGGGGGCAGGCGCCGGGGAGCTGTTTTTT. Its protein is CASSVARGQGAGAGELFF.

This clone appeared a single time. This sequence joins TRBV4-3 and TRBJ2-1, with D possibly being TRBD1 (6 bases). The CDR3 loop spans 12 amino acids. Germline values: CDR1 LGHNA, CDR2 YSLEER. The V gene lost 1 base and the J gene lost 9 bases, with 7 bases spanning the gap. In DNA form, the CDR3 reads TGCGCCAGCAGCCAAGCAGGGGCTGAGCAGTTCTTC. Translating it yields CASSQAGAEQFF.

This rearrangement joins TRBV7-9 to TRBJ1-5; no firm D call. The V end lost 1 base, the J end lost 7 bases, and 5 bases lay between the germline ends. The CDR3 covers 12 residues. Germline CDR1 SEHNR, CDR2 FQNEAQ (reference sequence). CDR3 nucleotide sequence: TGTGCCAGCAGCTTAGTCGGGCAGCCCCAGCATTTT. It translates to CASSLVGQPQHF.

The genes are TRBV5-4 and TRBJ2-5; TRBD1 agrees at 9 bases. Germline V CDR1 and CDR2: SGHNT, YYREEE (reference sequence). The CDR3 sequence is 16 residues long. After removal of 5 bases from V and 1 base from J, the junction contained 9 bases not matched to a gene. The CDR3 protein is CASSQPWTGVQETQYF. As DNA, the CDR3 is TGTGCCAGCAGTCAACCATGGACAGGGGTCCAAGAGACCCAGTACTTC.

CDR3 bases: TGTGCCAGCACCCAGGCGGCAGGGGGTGAAAAACTGTTTTTT. This codes for CASTQAAGGEKLFF. This chain connects TRBV6-5 to TRBJ1-4; 7 bases agree with TRBD1. J gave up 7 bases and V 7 bases, and 9 bases lay outside the gene matches. Germline CDR1 reads MNHEY; CDR2 reads SVGAGI. The CDR3 spans 14 residues.

The chain links TRBV27 to TRBJ2-5; 8 nucleotides align to TRBD2. Looked up from germline, CDR1 is MNHEY and CDR2 is SMNVEV (reference sequence). V dropped 6 bases and J dropped 2; count of bases not matched to a gene: 14. The CDR3 is made up of 17 amino acids. CDR3 residues: CASSPGRGRWRQETQYF. The DNA for the CDR3 is TGTGCCAGCAGCCCCGGGAGGGGAAGGTGGCGGCAAGAGACCCAGTACTTC.

This clone was counted a single time. J is TRBJ1-1 and V is TRBV6-5, with D possibly being TRBD1 (6 bases). This CDR3 region has 14 residues. V was trimmed by 0 bases and J by 8 bases, leaving 13 bases between them. Germline V gives CDR1 MNHEY, CDR2 SVGAGI. Written as DNA, the CDR3 is TGTGCCAGCAGTTACTCCAACAGGGCCCTCGAAGCTTTCTTT. It is translated as CASSYSNRALEAFF.

The rearrangement joins TRBV18 to TRBJ2-1; 10 bases line up with TRBD2. The CDR3 length is 15 residues. V was clipped by 3 bases and J by 6 bases; unmatched bases: 5. Per the germline V gene, CDR1 is KGHSH and CDR2 is LQKENI. CDR3 nucleotides: TGTGCCAGCTCACCTCCTAGCGGGAGTAGCAATGAGCAGTTCTTC. As protein: CASSPPSGSSNEQFF.

The rearrangement joins TRBV11-2 to TRBJ2-7, with 9 bases identical to TRBD1. Germline CDR1 SGHAT, CDR2 FQNNGV. This CDR3 spans 14 amino acids. J was trimmed by 4 bases and V by 1 base; bases with no gene match: 2. DNA for the CDR3: TGTGCCAGCAGCTTAGCGACAGGGGGTTACGAGCAGTACTTC. It yields the protein CASSLATGGYEQYF.

This clone was detected once. The V call is TRBV29-1, the J call TRBJ1-3; perhaps TRBD1 as D (5 bases). The germline V and J ends were trimmed by 3 bases and 4 bases, with 7 bases remaining between them. This CDR3 is 12 amino acids long. The germline V gene encodes CDR1 SQVTM and CDR2 ANQGSEA. The CDR3 DNA sequence: TGCAGCGTTGAGACAGACGGAAACACCATATATTTT. Translated, it gives CSVETDGNTIYF.

The V and J genes are TRBV5-6 and TRBJ2-5; D is possibly TRBD1 (6 bases). Trimming pared 4 bases from V and 5 bases from J, leaving 12 bases between. The germline V gene encodes CDR1 SGHDT and CDR2 YYEEEE. The CDR3 extends over 13 amino acids. In DNA form, the CDR3 reads TGTGCCAGCAGCCTAGGTAGGGGGGAGACCCAGTACTTC. Its translation is CASSLGRGETQYF. The full variable domain, in which reference TRBV5-6 and TRBJ2-5 provide the parts outside the CDR3, is DAGVTQSPTHLIKTRGQQVTLRCSPKSGHDTVSWYQQALGQGPQFIFQYYEEEERQRGNFPDRFSGHQFPNYSSELNVNALLLGDSALYLCASSLGRGETQYFGPGTRLLVL.

CDR3 loop: CSALGGVRETQYF. The DNA of the CDR3 is TGCAGCGCTCTCGGGGGGGTCAGGGAGACCCAGTACTTC. The chain recombines TRBV29-1 with TRBJ2-5, with 8 nucleotides matching TRBD2. After removal of 7 bases from V and 5 bases from J, the junction contained 9 bases not matched to a gene. Germline V gene lookup returns CDR1 SQVTM and CDR2 ANQGSEA. The CDR3 length is 13 residues.

The gene calls are TRBV28 and TRBJ2-1; TRBD1 aligns across 7 bases. CDR1 is MDHEN, CDR2 SYDVKM, per germline. The junction had 5 bases not matched to a gene; V was cut back by 8 bases and J by 7 bases. The CDR3 covers 12 residues. CDR3 nucleotides: TGTGCCAGCGCCAGGGGGTATAATGAGCAGTTCTTC. This sequence encodes CASARGYNEQFF.

This clone was counted a single time. V is TRBV18 and J is TRBJ1-6; 12 nucleotides line up with TRBD1. The CDR3 spans 15 residues. V dropped 3 bases and J dropped 8; count of bases not matched to a gene: 2. Germline CDR1 KGHSH, CDR2 LQKENI. The CDR3 nucleotides are TGTGCCAGCTCACCGGGACAGGGGGCTTATTCACCCCTCCACTTT. It specifies CASSPGQGAYSPLHF. Full variable domain (outside the CDR3, taken from reference TRBV18 and TRBJ1-6): NAGVMQNPRHLVRRRGQEARLRCSPMKGHSHVYWYRQLPEEGLKFMVYLQKENIIDESGMPKERFSAEFPKEGPSILRIQQVVRGDSAAYFCASSPGQGAYSPLHFGNGTRLTVT.

V usage is TRBV30 and J usage is TRBJ1-3; D is uncertain. Per germline, CDR1 GTSNPN and CDR2 SVGIG (reference sequence). V was cut by 5 bases and J by 2 bases, with 16 bases left in between. The CDR3 sequence is 15 residues long. DNA of the CDR3: TGTGCCTGGGGTAATAGAGTTGAGACTGGAAACACCATATATTTT. It encodes CAWGNRVETGNTIYF.

The chain links TRBV28 to TRBJ2-7, with 10 positions matching TRBD1. The CDR3 has 15 residues. V trimming: 5 bases; J trimming: 5 bases; junction bases outside the gene matches: 9. Germline CDR1 reads MDHEN; CDR2 reads SYDVKM. The CDR3 protein is CASSPSGTGVDEQYF. CDR3 nucleotide sequence: TGTGCCAGCAGTCCATCCGGGACAGGGGTTGACGAGCAGTACTTC.

The V gene is TRBV7-8, the J gene TRBJ2-3; 10 bases align to TRBD2. The CDR3 covers 15 residues. Looked up from germline, CDR1 is SGHVS and CDR2 is FQNEAQ. The V gene end was trimmed by 3 bases and the J gene end by 6 bases; junction bases not matched to a gene: 6. The CDR3, as DNA: TGTGCCAGCAGCTTGGGACTAGCGTGGTCCGATACGCAGTATTTT. Amino acid sequence: CASSLGLAWSDTQYF.

The chain recombines TRBV30 with TRBJ2-7; 9 bases map to TRBD1. This CDR3 has 14 amino acids. Per the germline V gene, CDR1 is GTSNPN and CDR2 is SVGIG (reference sequence). V was pared by 5 bases and J by 2 bases, with 7 bases of the junction left unmatched. In DNA form, the CDR3 reads TGTGCCTGGGCCGGGACAGGGTTTACCTACGAGCAGTACTTC. Its protein product is CAWAGTGFTYEQYF.

The rearrangement joins TRBV6-5 to TRBJ2-5, with TRBD1 matching 7 bases. The J call may be mistaken, given a closer DNA end match to TRBJ2-7. The CDR3 is made up of 13 amino acids. Per the germline V gene, CDR1 is MNHEY and CDR2 is SVGAGI. This CDR3 reads CASRPTGPYEQYF. The CDR3 DNA sequence: TGTGCCAGCAGACCGACAGGGCCCTACGAGCAGTACTTC.

The CDR3 DNA sequence: TGTGCCAGCATCGGTAGGAGCCCCTACGAGCAGTACTTC. The encoded protein is CASIGRSPYEQYF. V usage is TRBV6-5 and J usage is TRBJ2-7; no clear D gene. Germline-derived CDR1 and CDR2 are MNHEY and SVGAGI. The CDR3 runs to 13 residues. V shed 7 bases and J shed 2 bases, with 12 bases lying between them.

V usage is TRBV2 and J usage is TRBJ2-3, with TRBD1 matching 10 bases. The CDR3 has 14 amino acids. Trimming removed 4 bases from V and 5 bases from J; junction bases left unmatched: 3. Germline V lookup: CDR1 SNHLY, CDR2 FYNNEI. CDR3 coding DNA: TGTGCCAGCAGTGGGACAGGGGGAGTAGATACGCAGTATTTT. Amino acid sequence: CASSGTGGVDTQYF.

This chain joins TRBV27 and TRBJ1-6, with a possible D match to TRBD1 (6 bases). Per germline, CDR1 MNHEY and CDR2 SMNVEV (reference sequence). The CDR3 extends over 13 amino acids. V gave up 4 bases and J gave up 9 bases, with 10 bases separating them. Here the CDR3 reads CASSSTGLSPLHF. The CDR3 region has the DNA TGTGCCAGCAGTTCCACAGGGCTTTCACCCCTCCACTTT.